The present T cell receptor (beta chain) was sequenced within a study of T cell repertoires in cytomegalovirus infection. About the study: CMV epitopes in the study were HLA-C-restricted (recently identified) and HLA-B-restricted (well studied). An indication of both CMV infection and matching HLA type came from public TCR beta signatures.

V dropped 0 bases and J dropped 13 bases, with 14 bases sitting between them. The CDR3 totals 13 residues. Looked up from germline, CDR1 is SGHRS and CDR2 is YFSETQ. MiXCR, run by TCRdb on the reads, gives a single entry per CDR3 protein. The sample yields roughly 800,000 distinct CDR3 sequences, 25% to 30% seen once. This clonotype has a handful of counts. Antigen: not known. Study-wide points: The cumulative frequency of public TCR beta families identified carriers of CMV plus the relevant HLA.

V is TRBV5-1 and J is TRBJ2-1; D possibly corresponds to TRBD2 (6 bases). This specimen was cultured CD8+ T cells from PBMCs, taken from culture after CMV antigen stimulation. This TCR derives from a human donor in good health (CMV status not recorded). Some clones in this sample may be carry-over from other donors' samples. The CDR3 is CASSLAEVGGQFF. For the CDR3, the DNA is TGCGCCAGCAGCTTGGCGGAGGTCGGGGGACAGTTCTTC.